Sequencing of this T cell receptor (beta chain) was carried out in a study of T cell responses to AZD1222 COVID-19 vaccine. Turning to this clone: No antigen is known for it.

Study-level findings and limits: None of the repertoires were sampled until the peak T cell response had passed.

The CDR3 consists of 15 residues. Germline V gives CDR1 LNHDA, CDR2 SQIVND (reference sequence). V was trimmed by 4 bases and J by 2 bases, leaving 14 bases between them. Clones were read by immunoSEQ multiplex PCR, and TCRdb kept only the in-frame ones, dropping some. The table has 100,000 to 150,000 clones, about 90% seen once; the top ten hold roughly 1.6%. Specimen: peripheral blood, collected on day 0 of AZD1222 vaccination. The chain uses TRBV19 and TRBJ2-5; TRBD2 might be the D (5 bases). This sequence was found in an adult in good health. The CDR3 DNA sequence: TGTGCCAGTAGTAGCCCGGCGGGCCTACAAGAGACCCAGTACTTC. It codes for CASSSPAGLQETQYF.